Presented here are 13 T cell receptor beta chains from one specimen sequenced in a study of blood T cells in healthy people across ages. Alongside a J-beta primer mix, a sample-barcoded 5' primer served in a second PCR lasting 7 to 11 cycles. From the 5' RACE reads, TCRdb called clonotypes with MiXCR, one entry per CDR3 protein. The repertoire includes 650,000 to 1,000,000 distinct CDR3 sequences, roughly 35% of them detected once, and 10% to 15% sits in the top ten. The sample consisted of blood. These TCRs come from a man aged 18 to 30 in good health.

CDR3 in DNA: TGTGCCATCAGTGAAGGGCTTCCCCCCGACAATGAGCAGTTCTTC. Amino acids: CAISEGLPPDNEQFF. V and J are TRBV10-3 and TRBJ2-1; no firm D call. The V gene lost 3 bases and the J gene lost 5 bases, with 14 bases spanning the gap. From germline, CDR1 is ENHRY and CDR2 SYGVKD. This CDR3 is built from 15 residues.

This chain joins TRBV9 and TRBJ1-4; D unresolved. This CDR3 region has 19 residues. Germline lookup yields CDR1 SGDLS and CDR2 YYNGEE. The germline V and J ends were trimmed by 3 bases and 0 bases, with 21 bases remaining between them. The CDR3 coding sequence is TGTGCCAGCAGCGACCCATCCCATCCTACTGACGCAACTAATGAAAAACTGTTTTTT. Protein product: CASSDPSHPTDATNEKLFF.

This clonotype has more than one count but fewer than ten. V is TRBV5-1 and J is TRBJ2-1; no firm D call. This CDR3 is 13 amino acids long. Trimming stripped 1 base from V and 6 bases from J, with 8 bases between. Germline loops: CDR1 SGHRS, CDR2 YFSETQ. Here the CDR3 reads CASSLFSSNEQFF. The DNA for the CDR3 is TGCGCCAGCAGCTTGTTTAGCAGCAATGAGCAGTTCTTC. Drawing the rest from reference TRBV5-1 and TRBJ2-1, the complete variable domain is KAGVTQTPRYLIKTRGQQVTLSCSPISGHRSVSWYQQTPGQGLQFLFEYFSETQRNKGNFPGRFSGRQFSNSRSEMNVSTLELGDSALYLCASSLFSSNEQFFGPGTRLTVL.

The rearrangement links TRBV20-1 to TRBJ2-1; either TRBD1 or TRBD2 may fit D (6 bases each). The CDR3 sequence is 15 residues long. CDR1 is DFQATT and CDR2 is SNEGSKA in the germline V gene (reference sequence). Deletions cut 1 base from V and 3 bases from J, with 13 bases between. CDR3 in DNA: TGCAGTGCTAGAGCACCCGGAGGGGGCTACAATGAGCAGTTCTTC. Amino acid sequence: CSARAPGGGYNEQFF.

The rearrangement joins TRBV2 to TRBJ2-5; D not resolved. Germline V CDR1 and CDR2: SNHLY, FYNNEI. The CDR3 loop spans 13 amino acids. V was pared by 7 bases and J by 11 bases, with 20 bases between. The CDR3 DNA sequence: TGTGCCAGCAATCCGGCCCCCTACAATGAGCAGTACTTC. It codes for CASNPAPYNEQYF.

This clonotype appeared a few times. CDR3 sequence: CASSQDRGAPFNVLTF. CDR3 DNA: TGCGCCAGCAGCCAAGATAGGGGGGCTCCCTTCAACGTCCTGACTTTC. V gene TRBV4-3 combines with J gene TRBJ2-6, with D perhaps being TRBD1 or TRBD2 (6 bases each). The germline gives CDR1 LGHNA, CDR2 YSLEER. The CDR3 covers 16 residues. V was clipped by 0 bases and J by 9 bases, with 15 bases between them.

This chain links TRBV20-1 with TRBJ2-5; 15 nucleotides line up with TRBD2. This CDR3 spans 16 amino acids. From germline, CDR1 is DFQATT and CDR2 SNEGSKA (reference sequence). V was clipped by 2 bases and J by 2 bases; unmatched bases: 3. The CDR3 sequence: CSARFGLAGGQETQYF. CDR3 sequence (DNA): TGCAGTGCTAGATTCGGACTAGCGGGGGGGCAAGAGACCCAGTACTTC.

In its sample, this clonotype was seen a few times. V and J are TRBV7-2 and TRBJ1-5; 7 bases map to TRBD1. Unmatched junction bases numbered 10, after V lost 4 bases and J lost 1 base. In germline, CDR1 is SGHTA, CDR2 FQGNSA. CDR3 length equals 17 residues. For the CDR3, the DNA is TGTGCCAGCAGCTGGTTGACAGGGATGGGCAGCAATCAGCCCCAGCATTTT. It is translated as CASSWLTGMGSNQPQHF.

This chain uses TRBV25-1 with TRBJ1-4, with a possible D match to TRBD1 (5 bases). CDR3 length: 15 amino acids. From germline, CDR1 is MGHDK and CDR2 SYGVNS. V lost 0 bases and J lost 7, with 12 bases in between. CDR3 in amino acids: CASSEYGAKGEKLFF. The CDR3, as DNA: TGTGCCAGCAGTGAATATGGGGCGAAAGGTGAAAAACTGTTTTTT.

In the case of this clonotype: This could be a read error, since a much larger clone is one nucleotide away. This chain joins TRBV5-1 and TRBJ2-1; no definite D call. Trimming pared 4 bases from V and 2 bases from J, leaving 10 bases between. This CDR3 is 14 amino acids long. Germline CDR1 SGHRS, CDR2 YFSETQ. CDR3 sequence: CASSVGGTYNEQFF. CDR3 bases: TGCGCCAGCAGCGTGGGTGGGACCTACAATGAGCAGTTCTTC.

This clonotype showed up just a few times. The CDR3: CASSQYRDPPTYEQYF. In DNA form, the CDR3 reads TGCGCCAGCAGCCAATACCGGGACCCGCCTACCTACGAGCAGTACTTC. The chain combines TRBV5-1 with TRBJ2-7; D is tentatively TRBD1 or TRBD2 (5 bases each). Germline CDR1 reads SGHRS; CDR2 reads YFSETQ. The CDR3 is 16 amino acids. Trimming took 4 bases from V and 2 from J, leaving 19 bases between them.

This chain links TRBV5-1 with TRBJ1-1; D remains unclear. The CDR3 extends over 15 amino acids. Germline-derived CDR1 and CDR2 are SGHRS and YFSETQ. V was trimmed by 4 bases and J by 1 base, leaving 14 bases between them. The CDR3 spells CASSPLDPGNTEAFF. DNA for the CDR3: TGCGCCAGCAGCCCCCTGGACCCAGGGAACACTGAAGCTTTCTTT.

Ten or more counts support this clonotype. The chain joins TRBV12-3 or TRBV12-4 to TRBJ1-1; D is possibly TRBD1 (6 bases). V was cut by 5 bases and J by 0 bases, with 13 bases left in between. CDR3 length: 15 amino acids. This chain's CDR3 is CASSQTQGLNTEAFF. DNA for the CDR3: TGTGCCAGCAGTCAAACTCAGGGGTTGAACACTGAAGCTTTCTTT.